This TCR beta chain appears in the sequencing data of a study of blood T cell repertoires in COVID-19. At the level of the study: Sites across the United States, Italy and Spain contributed samples from acute and convalescent COVID-19.

The CDR3 is made up of 13 amino acids. Between the trimmed V and J ends, which lost 5 bases and 5 bases, there was a span of 12 bases. Original processing methods: Amplification with reference gene primers provided the estimates of nucleated cell counts. Sequencing was performed with immunoSEQ multiplex PCR; in TCRdb, only in-frame clones are kept and a portion is missing. That table gives V, J and clone size, and the DNA gave D and trimming. The sample yields about 63,000 clones, just over 85% seen once. The sequence was obtained from a human donor in a cohort sampled during active COVID-19. V is TRBV12-3 or TRBV12-4 and J is TRBJ1-2, with D possibly being TRBD1 (5 bases). The sequenced sample consisted of peripheral blood. CDR3 nucleotides: TGTGCCAGCAGTGGCCACAGGAATTATGGCTACACCTTC. This translates into CASSGHRNYGYTF.